These 21 T cell receptor beta chains were sequenced from one sample in a study of blood T cell repertoires in COVID-19. Sequenced by immunoSEQ multiplex PCR; TCRdb stores in-frame clones only, minus some. Counted here are approximately 100,000 clones, approximately 85% occurring once; the ten biggest clones make up 9.5% to 15%. Material: peripheral blood. The receptors shown here come from a human donor in a cohort sampled during active COVID-19.

V usage is TRBV5-1 and J usage is TRBJ2-5; D possibly corresponds to TRBD2 (6 bases). V lost 0 bases and J lost 5, with 14 bases in between. The CDR3 is 15 residues long. Germline V gives CDR1 SGHRS, CDR2 YFSETQ. CDR3 sequence reads: CASSLADWGVETQYF. CDR3 nucleotide sequence: TGCGCCAGCAGCTTGGCCGACTGGGGGGTGGAGACCCAGTACTTC.

This sequence joins TRBV7-9 and TRBJ1-2; possible D gene TRBD1, 6 bases. CDR1 is SEHNR, CDR2 FQNEAQ, per germline (reference sequence). The germline V and J ends were trimmed by 4 bases and 2 bases, with 14 bases remaining between them. The CDR3 is 15 amino acids. CDR3 nucleotides: TGTGCCAGCAGCTCCTCAGACAGGACCAACTATGGCTACACCTTC. Amino acid sequence: CASSSSDRTNYGYTF.

The chain combines TRBV25-1 with TRBJ2-7; 10 positions agree with TRBD1. The trim removed 5 bases at V and 4 bases at J, leaving 5 bases unmatched. CDR3 length: 14 residues. Germline CDR1 reads MGHDK; CDR2 reads SYGVNS. The CDR3 loop is CASSIGTGEYEQYF. The CDR3 nucleotides read TGTGCCAGCAGTATCGGGACAGGGGAATACGAGCAGTACTTC.

V and J are TRBV3-1 (or the pseudogene TRBV3-2) and TRBJ2-7; 7 nucleotides match TRBD2. The trim removed 5 bases at V and 0 bases at J, leaving 7 bases unmatched. The CDR3 contains 15 residues. Germline assignment: CDR1 LGHDT and CDR2 YNNKEL (reference sequence). The CDR3 nucleotides read TGTGCCAGCAGCTGGTGGGGGGGGAGCTCCTACGAGCAGTACTTC. This codes for CASSWWGGSSYEQYF.

J is TRBJ2-3 and V is TRBV7-2, with TRBD2 matching 7 bases. Germline trimming cut 0 bases from V and 4 bases from J; bases unmatched to any gene: 4. This CDR3 has 15 amino acids. Germline V gene sequence: CDR1 SGHTA, CDR2 FQGNSA. The CDR3 sequence: CASSLALSGADTQYF. The DNA for the CDR3 is TGTGCCAGCAGCTTAGCATTAAGCGGGGCAGATACGCAGTATTTT.

CDR3 loop: CSSRRTENTEAFF. Here the CDR3 DNA reads TGCAGCTCCCGGAGGACAGAGAACACTGAAGCTTTCTTT. J is TRBJ1-1 and V is TRBV29-1; TRBD1 is a possible D gene (6 bases). V dropped 8 bases and J dropped 1 base, with 14 bases sitting between them. This CDR3 contains 13 residues. Germline V gives CDR1 SQVTM, CDR2 ANQGSEA.

The rearrangement uses TRBV24-1 and TRBJ2-3; no clear D gene. V dropped 6 bases and J dropped 0 bases, with 3 bases sitting between them. The CDR3 totals 12 residues. Germline values: CDR1 KGHDR, CDR2 SFDVKD. This CDR3 is CATSSSTDTQYF. Written as DNA, the CDR3 is TGTGCCACCAGTTCAAGCACAGATACGCAGTATTTT.

The chain couples TRBV7-2 to TRBJ2-2, with D possibly matching TRBD2 (7 bases). The CDR3 is 17 residues long. Trimming took off 4 bases at V and 2 bases at J, with 17 bases between the two ends. CDR1 is SGHTA, CDR2 FQGNSA, per germline. CDR3 sequence: CASSSRGGGTNTGELFF. CDR3 DNA sequence: TGTGCCAGCAGCTCAAGGGGGGGAGGGACAAACACCGGGGAGCTGTTTTTT.

This rearrangement joins TRBV7-3 to TRBJ2-2; D might be TRBD2 (6 bases). Trimming took 1 base from V and 0 from J, leaving 9 bases between them. The CDR3 length is 16 residues. Germline CDR1 SGHTA, CDR2 FQGTGA. The CDR3 DNA reads TGTGCCAGCAGCTTAATAGCGGCAACGAACACCGGGGAGCTGTTTTTT. Translation gives CASSLIAATNTGELFF.

This clone was observed once. The gene calls are TRBV19 and TRBJ2-1, with 7 bases fitting TRBD2. Trimming removed 6 bases from V and 4 bases from J; junction bases left unmatched: 12. Looked up from germline, CDR1 is LNHDA and CDR2 is SQIVND (reference sequence). The length of the CDR3 is 16 residues. CDR3 in amino acids: CASRIGGGPGYNEQFF. CDR3 DNA: TGTGCCAGTAGGATCGGGGGAGGGCCCGGTTACAATGAGCAGTTCTTC.

The gene calls are TRBV2 and TRBJ2-1, with 10 positions matching TRBD1. V gave up 6 bases and J gave up 15 bases; unmatched junction bases: 8. The CDR3 consists of 12 residues. CDR1 is SNHLY, CDR2 FYNNEI, per germline. The CDR3, as DNA: TGTGCCAGCAGCGCGGACAGGGGGGTTAGGTTCTTC. As protein: CASSADRGVRFF.

The CDR3 reads CASSQDLQRAGGYNEQFF. The CDR3 bases are TGCGCCAGCAGCCAAGATTTACAACGAGCGGGAGGCTACAATGAGCAGTTCTTC. The chain couples TRBV4-3 to TRBJ2-1; 9 bases align to TRBD2. CDR3 length: 18 residues. Looked up from germline, CDR1 is LGHNA and CDR2 is YSLEER. The J segment lost 3 bases and the V segment lost 0 bases, leaving 9 bases of the junction unmatched.

The chain is built from TRBV28 and TRBJ1-2; D is unresolved. Germline V gives CDR1 MDHEN, CDR2 SYDVKM. The ends were cut back, 7 bases at V and 1 base at J, with 7 bases in the middle. The length of the CDR3 is 12 residues. This CDR3 is CASTGDNYGYTF. The CDR3 nucleotides read TGTGCCAGCACCGGAGATAACTATGGCTACACCTTC.

This clone has more than one count but fewer than ten. J is TRBJ2-1 and V is TRBV14; D possibly corresponds to TRBD2 (5 bases). The CDR3 has 11 amino acids. Germline loops: CDR1 SGHDN, CDR2 FVKESK. V lost 3 bases and J 10 bases, leaving 7 bases between the germline ends. The CDR3, as DNA: TGTGCCAGCAGCCAGCAGCGGGAGCAGTTCTTC. It translates to CASSQQREQFF.

Worth noting for this clone: The sample contains more than one DNA sequence encoding this CDR3. The CDR3 DNA sequence: TGTGCCAGTAGTATAGCGAGGGGGGATACGCAGTATTTT. It specifies CASSIARGDTQYF. The V call is TRBV19, the J call TRBJ2-3, with D possibly matching TRBD1 (6 bases). This CDR3 comprises 13 residues. CDR1 and CDR2 (germline): LNHDA, SQIVND (reference sequence). The V end lost 1 base, the J end lost 6 bases, and 8 bases lay between the germline ends.

This chain's CDR3 is CASSDHSGTETTYEQYF. The CDR3 DNA follows: TGTGCCAGCAGCGACCACTCCGGGACAGAAACGACCTACGAGCAGTACTTC. V and J are TRBV14 and TRBJ2-7; 7 bases map to TRBD1. This CDR3 contains 17 residues. V lost 5 bases, J lost 2 bases, and 15 bases stayed unmatched. Germline loops: CDR1 SGHDN, CDR2 FVKESK.

The V and J genes are TRBV29-1 and TRBJ1-4; TRBD1 is a possible D gene (6 bases). The germline V gene has CDR1 SQVTM and CDR2 ANQGSEA. The CDR3 loop spans 15 amino acids. The V end was cut by 4 bases, the J end by 2 bases, with 14 bases between. The CDR3 loop is CSVGGRVGTNEKLFF. As DNA, the CDR3 is TGCAGCGTTGGGGGGCGTGTTGGTACTAATGAAAAACTGTTTTTT.

Only one count was recorded for this clone. This rearrangement joins TRBV4-3 to TRBJ1-2, with D possibly being TRBD1 (5 bases). The length of the CDR3 is 15 residues. The V end was cut by 0 bases, the J end by 4 bases, with 12 bases between. Looked up from germline, CDR1 is LGHNA and CDR2 is YSLEER. The CDR3 is CASSQENPRVYGYTF. In nucleotides, the CDR3 is TGCGCCAGCAGCCAAGAGAATCCCAGGGTCTATGGCTACACCTTC.

This sequence joins TRBV6-6 and TRBJ2-5; 12 bases align to TRBD1. Germline values: CDR1 MNHNY, CDR2 SVGAGI (reference sequence). V was pared by 11 bases and J by 6 bases, with 7 bases of the junction left unmatched. The CDR3 is 13 residues long. CDR3 loop: CAVGTGGVKTQYF. CDR3 sequence (DNA): TGTGCCGTCGGGACAGGGGGCGTGAAGACCCAGTACTTC.

This chain joins TRBV5-1 and TRBJ1-1; possibly TRBD1 for D (5 bases). Trimming stripped 2 bases from V and 0 bases from J, with 17 bases between. Germline V CDR1 and CDR2: SGHRS, YFSETQ. The CDR3 covers 17 residues. The CDR3 region is CASSFGTGGKLNTEAFF. The CDR3 DNA follows: TGCGCCAGCAGCTTTGGGACCGGGGGGAAGTTGAACACTGAAGCTTTCTTT.

The chain recombines TRBV3-1 (or the pseudogene TRBV3-2) with TRBJ2-3; D perhaps matches TRBD1 (5 bases). Germline V gene sequence: CDR1 LGHDT, CDR2 YNNKEL (reference sequence). V lost 0 bases to trimming and J lost 0 bases, with 16 bases between them. The CDR3 spans 18 residues. CDR3 loop: CASSQDPTQGKSTDTQYF. The CDR3 DNA reads as TGTGCCAGCAGCCAAGATCCCACCCAGGGCAAAAGCACAGATACGCAGTATTTT.